This section outlines one T cell receptor (beta chain) sequence together with its context. What it binds is not known. This sample was included in a study of shared clonotypes between healthy human individuals. The study, taken as a whole, reports: Richness estimates generally favored naive over memory subsets.

The germline V and J ends were trimmed by 6 bases and 7 bases, with 13 bases remaining between them. This CDR3 spans 13 amino acids. Germline assignment: CDR1 MNHEY and CDR2 SVGAGI. Replicate PCRs from sorted subsets contained approximately 190 ng DNA, which is some 30,000 T cell genomes. Data came from immunoSEQ multiplex PCR; TCRdb stores just in-frame clones and leaves some out. The table records about 2.2 million clones, around 93% of them present only once. Naive CD8 isolation took CD45RO-negative cells positively selected for CCR7 and excluded terminally differentiated effector memory CD45RA+ cells. Free of recent acute infections or vaccinations, the donors were healthy HIV-negative adults.

V is TRBV6-5 and J is TRBJ2-1; D not certain. The clonotype originates from a man between 18 and 29 years old in good health. Some clones in this sample may be carry-over from other donors' samples. The sample was naive CD8+ T cells from PBMCs. The CDR3 sequence is CASSISSGNEQFF. The CDR3 DNA reads as TGTGCCAGCAGCATTTCGAGTGGAAATGAGCAGTTCTTC.